This T cell receptor (beta chain) derives from a study of PD-L1 blockade in urothelial cancer. For the study at large: Patients went on atezolizumab in the mid-2010s, receiving 1,200 mg intravenously every 3 weeks. Blood underwent analysis 3 weeks (second dose) and 6 weeks after treatment began.

The study's findings and limits: Tumor-associated TCR clones expanded more in blood at 3 weeks in patients with durable benefit.

This table comes from immunoSEQ multiplex PCR, and its TCRdb copy is limited to in-frame clones, with some not included. The sample lists over 45,000 clones; just over 85% were seen once. To note about this clone: Its cognate antigen is unknown.

The sequence came from a man aged 45 to 65 with urothelial cancer. This specimen was PBMCs, taken around atezolizumab (anti-PD-L1) treatment.

CDR3 coding DNA: TGTGCCAGCAGTATACAGGGGACCTATGGCTACACCTTC. Protein: CASSIQGTYGYTF. This sequence joins TRBV6-6 and TRBJ1-2, with 7 bases lining up with TRBD1. The CDR3 consists of 13 residues. J gave up 4 bases and V 5 bases, and 4 bases lay outside the gene matches. Germline V lookup: CDR1 MNHNY, CDR2 SVGAGI (reference sequence).